Listed here are 14 T cell receptor beta chains from one sample, sequenced in a study of cytomegalovirus exposure and HLA in healthy donors. Use of 60 Vbeta and 13 Jbeta primers characterized the PCR. Profiled with immunoSEQ multiplex PCR; TCRdb holds only in-frame clones, not every one. The table has about 190,000 clones, about four fifths seen once. The sample was PBMCs. The receptors shown here come from a woman aged 18-29 years in good health and CMV-seronegative.

This chain links TRBV13 with TRBJ1-1; TRBD1 aligns across 10 bases. This CDR3 is built from 16 residues. Germline V gene sequence: CDR1 PRHDT, CDR2 FYEKMQ (reference sequence). Germline trimming cut 8 bases from V and 4 bases from J; bases unmatched to any gene: 13. CDR3 in amino acids: CASYPGTGAPGTEAFF. The CDR3 bases are TGTGCCAGCTACCCCGGGACAGGGGCCCCGGGCACTGAAGCTTTCTTT.

The rearrangement links TRBV7-2 to TRBJ2-1; maybe TRBD2 (6 bases). V was trimmed by 1 base and J by 5 bases, leaving 15 bases between them. Germline V gene sequence: CDR1 SGHTA, CDR2 FQGNSA. The CDR3 contains 16 residues. CDR3 DNA sequence: TGTGCCAGCAGCTTAGATCCAGCGGGCGGGGACAATGAGCAGTTCTTC. It translates to CASSLDPAGGDNEQFF.

The gene calls are TRBV30 and TRBJ1-1; D is perhaps TRBD1 (6 bases). The V end lost 2 bases, the J end lost 6 bases, and 13 bases lay between the germline ends. CDR3 length equals 13 residues. The germline V gene has CDR1 GTSNPN and CDR2 SVGIG (reference sequence). CDR3 in DNA: TGTGCCTGGAGTTCAAACAGGGTTCCTGAAGCTTTCTTT. Translation: CAWSSNRVPEAFF.

The chain employs TRBV5-1 and TRBJ1-2; 7 nucleotides agree with TRBD1. J was trimmed by 5 bases and V by 5 bases; bases with no gene match: 15. Looked up from germline, CDR1 is SGHRS and CDR2 is YFSETQ. The CDR3 sequence is 16 residues long. For the CDR3, the DNA is TGCGCCAGCAGGGATAATCCGGGACAGATAGTATATGGCTACACCTTC. Its translation: CASRDNPGQIVYGYTF.

V usage is TRBV7-9 and J usage is TRBJ1-1, with a possible D match to TRBD1 (6 bases). V was trimmed by 5 bases and J by 10 bases, leaving 11 bases between them. This CDR3 is built from 11 residues. Germline loops: CDR1 SEHNR, CDR2 FQNEAQ (reference sequence). The CDR3 coding sequence is TGTGCCAGCAGCCAGGGGTATGGAGCTTTCTTT. It specifies CASSQGYGAFF.

The genes are TRBV15 and TRBJ2-4, with 8 bases aligning to TRBD2. From germline, CDR1 is LNHNV and CDR2 YYDKDF (reference sequence). After removal of 1 base from V and 1 base from J, the junction contained 12 bases not matched to a gene. This CDR3 is built from 19 residues. The CDR3 here is CATSRASIAGPQAKNIQYF. The CDR3 bases are TGTGCCACCAGCAGAGCGTCAATAGCGGGACCTCAGGCCAAAAACATTCAGTACTTC. The complete variable domain, with remaining parts taken from reference TRBV15 and TRBJ2-4, reads DAMVIQNPRYQVTQFGKPVTLSCSQTLNHNVMYWYQQKSSQAPKLLFHYYDKDFNNEADTPDNFQSRRPNTSFCFLDIRSPGLGDTAMYLCATSRASIAGPQAKNIQYFGAGTRLSVL.

The rearrangement links TRBV28 to TRBJ1-5, with D unclear. Germline-derived CDR1 and CDR2 are MDHEN and SYDVKM. The length of the CDR3 is 13 residues. V dropped 4 bases and J dropped 9 bases, with 13 bases sitting between them. In DNA form, the CDR3 reads TGTGCCAGCAGTTATAGTAGTGGAGTGCCCCAGCATTTT. Translated, it gives CASSYSSGVPQHF.

The rearrangement joins TRBV6-5 to TRBJ1-2; 8 bases line up with TRBD1. Germline CDR1 is MNHEY and CDR2 is SVGAGI. Unmatched junction bases numbered 2, after V lost 7 bases and J lost 7 bases. The CDR3 runs 11 residues. The CDR3 loop is CASTTGGGYTF. CDR3 coding DNA: TGTGCCAGCACCACAGGGGGTGGCTACACCTTC.

The chain employs TRBV5-1 and TRBJ2-3; 11 nucleotides agree with TRBD2. Trimming at V came to 7 bases and at J to 4 bases, leaving 11 bases not matched to a gene. The CDR3 contains 16 residues. Germline lookup yields CDR1 SGHRS and CDR2 YFSETQ. The CDR3 is CASGSGRASGADTQYF. CDR3 sequence (DNA): TGCGCCAGCGGTAGCGGGAGGGCCTCAGGGGCAGATACGCAGTATTTT.

The rearrangement links TRBV7-2 to TRBJ2-3, with 10 nucleotides matching TRBD1. The trim removed 5 bases at V and 2 bases at J, leaving 7 bases unmatched. This CDR3 region has 16 residues. Germline values: CDR1 SGHTA, CDR2 FQGNSA. As DNA, the CDR3 is TGTGCCAGCAGCCCTTGGGGGACAGGGGTCACAGATACGCAGTATTTT. It specifies CASSPWGTGVTDTQYF.

The V gene is TRBV28, the J gene TRBJ1-5; 7 bases fit TRBD1. J lost 1 base, V lost 7 bases, and 10 bases had no gene match. This CDR3 contains 16 residues. Germline V lookup: CDR1 MDHEN, CDR2 SYDVKM. The CDR3 is CASKWQGVLSNQPQHF. Here the CDR3 DNA reads TGTGCCAGCAAGTGGCAGGGGGTTTTAAGCAATCAGCCCCAGCATTTT.

In its sample, this clone was seen once. The junction differs from germline at one of its ends, possibly a read error. This rearrangement joins TRBV7-9 to TRBJ1-2, with 7 bases identical to TRBD1. The germline V gene encodes CDR1 SEHNR and CDR2 FQNEAQ (reference sequence). There are 17 residues in the CDR3. CDR3 amino acids: CSSSSATGPEPRSGYTF. The CDR3 nucleotides are TGTTCCAGCAGCTCGGCGACAGGGCCCGAACCAAGGAGTGGCTACACCTTC.

This clone was recorded once. This rearrangement joins TRBV7-9 to TRBJ2-1; D might be TRBD2 (5 bases). V lost 4 bases, J lost 6 bases, and 13 bases lay in between. Germline V lookup: CDR1 SEHNR, CDR2 FQNEAQ (reference sequence). The length of the CDR3 is 14 residues. CDR3 residues: CASSSGRGFNEQFF. CDR3 DNA: TGTGCCAGCAGCTCGGGTCGGGGTTTCAATGAGCAGTTCTTC.

A note on this clone: Its ends do not fully match the called genes, so a read error is possible. The chain links TRBV27 to TRBJ2-1, with 7 positions matching TRBD2. Germline V lookup: CDR1 MNHEY, CDR2 SMNVEV (reference sequence). The CDR3 has 17 residues. The CDR3 region has the DNA TGTGCCGGCAGTTTATCTCCAACTAGCGTTTTCTACAATGAGCAGTTCTTC. This codes for CAGSLSPTSVFYNEQFF.